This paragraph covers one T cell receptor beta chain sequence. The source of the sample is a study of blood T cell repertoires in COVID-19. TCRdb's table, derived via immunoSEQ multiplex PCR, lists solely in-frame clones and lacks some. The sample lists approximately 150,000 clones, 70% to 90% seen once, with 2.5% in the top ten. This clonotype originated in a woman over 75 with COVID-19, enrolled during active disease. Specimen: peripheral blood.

The CDR3 is CASSDSGRAVDTQYF. The CDR3 DNA is TGTGCCAGCAGCGATAGCGGGAGGGCCGTAGATACGCAGTATTTT. This chain connects TRBV7-9 to TRBJ2-3; 11 nucleotides match TRBD2. Germline trimming cut 5 bases from V and 5 bases from J; bases unmatched to any gene: 6. This CDR3 is 15 amino acids long. CDR1 is SEHNR, CDR2 FQNEAQ, per germline (reference sequence).